One TCR beta chain is described in this entry. TCRdb's table, derived via immunoSEQ multiplex PCR, lists solely in-frame clones and lacks some. In the table there are 150,000 to 200,000 clones, about 90% of which are singletons. The sample originates from a study of blood T cell repertoires in COVID-19. The CDR3 consists of 17 residues. The germline V gene encodes CDR1 SGHVS and CDR2 FQNEAQ. The germline V and J ends were trimmed by 5 bases and 0 bases, with 17 bases remaining between them. Sequenced input: PBMCs or T cells enriched from blood (not recorded which). The TCR originated in a human donor with acute COVID-19. The donor label of this sample is uncertain. This chain links TRBV7-8 with TRBJ1-3, with D perhaps TRBD1 (6 bases). For the CDR3, the DNA is TGTGCCAGCAGCCCCTTGGACAGCCGATTCTCTGGAAACACCATATATTTT. Its translation: CASSPLDSRFSGNTIYF.